This TCR beta chain was identified in a study of graft-versus-host responses after intestinal transplantation. Across the study: The transplants performed in recipients were multivisceral, liver-intestinal, or isolated intestinal.

The CDR3 covers 17 residues. V lost 2 bases and J 6 bases, leaving 22 bases between the germline ends. Germline CDR1 is SGHTA and CDR2 is FQGNSA. Clones were sequenced by immunoSEQ multiplex PCR, and TCRdb holds only the in-frame ones, with some missing. The table lists about 20,000 clones, 86% of them singletons. The source of this sequence is a human patient who received an intestinal transplant, so some T cells may come from the graft donor. The sample consisted of bone marrow, taken approximately 19 weeks after transplant. This rearrangement joins TRBV7-2 to TRBJ1-2; D gene uncertain. The CDR3 loop reads CASSLYALFDPVDGYTF. The CDR3 coding sequence is TGTGCCAGCAGCTTATACGCCCTATTTGACCCGGTTGATGGCTACACCTTC.